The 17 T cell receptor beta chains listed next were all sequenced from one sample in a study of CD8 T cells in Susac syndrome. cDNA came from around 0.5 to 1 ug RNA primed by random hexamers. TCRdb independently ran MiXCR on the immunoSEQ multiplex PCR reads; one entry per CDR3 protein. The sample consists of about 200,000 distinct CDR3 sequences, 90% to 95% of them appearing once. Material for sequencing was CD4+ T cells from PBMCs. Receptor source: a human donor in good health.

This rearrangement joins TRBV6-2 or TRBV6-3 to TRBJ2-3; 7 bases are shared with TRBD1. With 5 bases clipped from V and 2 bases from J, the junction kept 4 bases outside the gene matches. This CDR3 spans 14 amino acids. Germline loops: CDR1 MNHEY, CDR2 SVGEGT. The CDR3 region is CASSIGQVTDTQYF. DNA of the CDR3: TGTGCCAGCAGTATCGGACAGGTCACAGATACGCAGTATTTT.

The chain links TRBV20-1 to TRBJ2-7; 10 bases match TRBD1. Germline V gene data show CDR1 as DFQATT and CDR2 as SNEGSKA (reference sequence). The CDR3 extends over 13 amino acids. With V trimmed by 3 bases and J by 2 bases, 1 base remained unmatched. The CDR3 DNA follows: TGCAGTGCTAGGGGACAGGGGACCTACGAGCAGTACGTC. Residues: CSARGQGTYEQYV.

In nucleotides, the CDR3 is TGTGCCAGCAGCTTAGGATGGCGGGGACAGGCAGATACGCAGTATTTT. It codes for CASSLGWRGQADTQYF. This chain uses TRBV7-2 with TRBJ2-3; 8 bases match TRBD1. CDR3 size: 16 residues. J lost 4 bases, V lost 1 base, and 7 bases had no gene match. Looked up from germline, CDR1 is SGHTA and CDR2 is FQGNSA.

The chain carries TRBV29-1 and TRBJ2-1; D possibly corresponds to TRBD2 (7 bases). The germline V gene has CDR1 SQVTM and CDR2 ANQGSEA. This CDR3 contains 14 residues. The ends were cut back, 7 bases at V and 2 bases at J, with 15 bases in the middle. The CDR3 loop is CSAGGRQPYNEQFF. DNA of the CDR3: TGCAGCGCCGGGGGGCGGCAACCCTACAATGAGCAGTTCTTC.

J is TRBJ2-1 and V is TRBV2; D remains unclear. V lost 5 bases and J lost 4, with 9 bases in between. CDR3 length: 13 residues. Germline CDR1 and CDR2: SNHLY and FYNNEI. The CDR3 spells CASSRQLYNEQFF. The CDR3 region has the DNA TGTGCCAGCAGTCGGCAGTTATACAATGAGCAGTTCTTC.

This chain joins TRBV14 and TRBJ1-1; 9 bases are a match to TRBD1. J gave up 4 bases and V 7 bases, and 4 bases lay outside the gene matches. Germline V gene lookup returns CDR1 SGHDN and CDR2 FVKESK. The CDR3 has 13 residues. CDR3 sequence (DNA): TGTGCCAGCAAGGGACAGGGTCTCACTGAAGCTTTCTTT. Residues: CASKGQGLTEAFF.

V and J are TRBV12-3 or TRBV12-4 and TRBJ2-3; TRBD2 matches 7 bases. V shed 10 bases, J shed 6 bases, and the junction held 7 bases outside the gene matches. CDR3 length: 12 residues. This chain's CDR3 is CATGGGRDTQYF. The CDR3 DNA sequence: TGTGCCACCGGGGGAGGGCGTGATACGCAGTATTTT.

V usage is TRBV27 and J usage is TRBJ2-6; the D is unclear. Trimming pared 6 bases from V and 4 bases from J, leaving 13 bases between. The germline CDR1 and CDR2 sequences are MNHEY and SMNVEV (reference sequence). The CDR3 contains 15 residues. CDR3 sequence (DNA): TGTGCCAGCAGCTACCCCCCGCTAGGGGCCAACGTCCTGACTTTC. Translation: CASSYPPLGANVLTF.

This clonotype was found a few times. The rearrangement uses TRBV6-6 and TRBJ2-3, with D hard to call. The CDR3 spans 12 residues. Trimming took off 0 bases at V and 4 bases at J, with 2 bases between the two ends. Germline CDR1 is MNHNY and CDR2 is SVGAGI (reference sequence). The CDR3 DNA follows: TGTGCCAGCAGTTACTCCTCAGATACGCAGTATTTT. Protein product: CASSYSSDTQYF.

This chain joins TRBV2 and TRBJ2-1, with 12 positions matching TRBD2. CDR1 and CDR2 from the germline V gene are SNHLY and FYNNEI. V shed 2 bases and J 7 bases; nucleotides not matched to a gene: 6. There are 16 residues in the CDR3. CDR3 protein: CASSELGLAGGNEQFF. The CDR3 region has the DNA TGTGCCAGCAGTGAACTGGGACTAGCGGGCGGAAATGAGCAGTTCTTC.

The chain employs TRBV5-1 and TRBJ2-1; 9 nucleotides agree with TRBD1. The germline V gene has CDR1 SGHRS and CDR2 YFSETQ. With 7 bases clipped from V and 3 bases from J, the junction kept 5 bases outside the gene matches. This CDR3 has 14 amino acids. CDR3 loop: CASSGTGLYNEQFF. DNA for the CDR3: TGCGCCAGCTCCGGGACAGGGCTCTACAATGAGCAGTTCTTC.

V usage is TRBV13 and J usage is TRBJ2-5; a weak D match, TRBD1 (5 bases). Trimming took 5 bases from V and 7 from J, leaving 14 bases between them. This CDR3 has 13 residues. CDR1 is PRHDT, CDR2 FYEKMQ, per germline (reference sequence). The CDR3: CASSQGRPGTQYF. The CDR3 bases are TGTGCCAGCAGCCAGGGCCGACCCGGGACCCAGTACTTC.

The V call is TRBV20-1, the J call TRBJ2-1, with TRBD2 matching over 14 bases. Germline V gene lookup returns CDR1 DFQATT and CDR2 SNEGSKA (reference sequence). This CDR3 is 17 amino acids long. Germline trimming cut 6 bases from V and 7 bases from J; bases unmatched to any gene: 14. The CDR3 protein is CSALLQGLAGVRNEQFF. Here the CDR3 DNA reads TGCAGTGCCCTATTGCAGGGACTAGCGGGAGTTCGGAATGAGCAGTTCTTC.

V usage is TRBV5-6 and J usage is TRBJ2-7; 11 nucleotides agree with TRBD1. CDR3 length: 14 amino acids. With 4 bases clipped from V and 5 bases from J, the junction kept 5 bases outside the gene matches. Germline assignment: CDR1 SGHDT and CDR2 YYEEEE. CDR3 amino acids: CASSRDRGKHEQYF. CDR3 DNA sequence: TGTGCCAGCAGCAGGGACAGGGGGAAACACGAGCAGTACTTC.

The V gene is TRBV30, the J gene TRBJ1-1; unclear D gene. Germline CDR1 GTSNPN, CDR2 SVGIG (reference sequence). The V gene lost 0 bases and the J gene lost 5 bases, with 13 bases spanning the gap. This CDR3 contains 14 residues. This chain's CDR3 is CAWSVPGSRTEAFF. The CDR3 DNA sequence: TGTGCCTGGAGTGTACCCGGCAGTCGAACTGAAGCTTTCTTT.

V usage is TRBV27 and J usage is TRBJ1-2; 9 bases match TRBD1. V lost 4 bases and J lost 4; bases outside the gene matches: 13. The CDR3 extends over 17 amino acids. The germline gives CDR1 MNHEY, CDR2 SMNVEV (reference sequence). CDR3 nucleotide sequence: TGTGCCAGCAGTTCCCCCCCCGGGACAGGGAAAGGCTATGGCTACACCTTC. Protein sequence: CASSSPPGTGKGYGYTF.

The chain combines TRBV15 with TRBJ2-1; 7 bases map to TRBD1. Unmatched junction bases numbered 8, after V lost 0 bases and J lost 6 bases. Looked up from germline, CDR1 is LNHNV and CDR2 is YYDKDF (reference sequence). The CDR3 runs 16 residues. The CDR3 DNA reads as TGTGCCACCAGCAGAGATCAAACAGGGGTCGGCAATGAGCAGTTCTTC. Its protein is CATSRDQTGVGNEQFF. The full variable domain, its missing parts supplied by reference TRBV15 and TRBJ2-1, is DAMVIQNPRYQVTQFGKPVTLSCSQTLNHNVMYWYQQKSSQAPKLLFHYYDKDFNNEADTPDNFQSRRPNTSFCFLDIRSPGLGDTAMYLCATSRDQTGVGNEQFFGPGTRLTVL.